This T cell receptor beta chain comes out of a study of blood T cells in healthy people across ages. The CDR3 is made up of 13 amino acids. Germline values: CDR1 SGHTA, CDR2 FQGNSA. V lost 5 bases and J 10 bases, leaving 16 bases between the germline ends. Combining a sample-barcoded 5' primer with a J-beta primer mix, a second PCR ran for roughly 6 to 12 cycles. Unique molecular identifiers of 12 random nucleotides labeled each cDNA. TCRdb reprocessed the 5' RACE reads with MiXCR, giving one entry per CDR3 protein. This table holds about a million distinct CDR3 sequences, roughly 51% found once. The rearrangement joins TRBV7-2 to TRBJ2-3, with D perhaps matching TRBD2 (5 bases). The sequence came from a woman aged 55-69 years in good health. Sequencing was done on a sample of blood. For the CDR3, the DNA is TGTGCCAGCAGCGTACTCCCTCCGAGGGCGCAGTATTTT. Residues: CASSVLPPRAQYF.